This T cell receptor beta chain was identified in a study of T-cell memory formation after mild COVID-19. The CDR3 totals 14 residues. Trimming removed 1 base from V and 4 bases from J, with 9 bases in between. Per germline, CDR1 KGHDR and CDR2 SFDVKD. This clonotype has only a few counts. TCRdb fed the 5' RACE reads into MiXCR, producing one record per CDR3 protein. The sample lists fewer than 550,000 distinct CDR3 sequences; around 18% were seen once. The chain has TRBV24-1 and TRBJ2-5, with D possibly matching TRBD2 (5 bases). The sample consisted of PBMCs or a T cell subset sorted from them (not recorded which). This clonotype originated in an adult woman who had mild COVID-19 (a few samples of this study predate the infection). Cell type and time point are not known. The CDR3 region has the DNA TGTGCCACCAGTGATTTTATAGGAGGAGAGACCCAGTACTTC. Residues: CATSDFIGGETQYF.